The entry below describes one TCR beta chain. Its target is not known. In the PCR, 60 Vbeta and 13 Jbeta primers were used. Some clones are missing from TCRdb's copy, which holds only in-frame ones; the method was immunoSEQ multiplex PCR. The sample table includes 150,000 to 200,000 clones. Trimming took off 4 bases at V and 1 base at J, with 21 bases between the two ends. The germline gives CDR1 SGHDT, CDR2 YYEEEE. The CDR3 length is 19 residues. The data are from a study of cytomegalovirus exposure and HLA in healthy donors. Study context: T cells numbering approximately 170 million yielded some 110 million unique TCR beta sequences in an earlier analysis.

Points from the study as a whole: An Asian-associated ancestry cluster reportedly showed fewer N-insertions than the approximately 700-donor mean in a later analysis. Later analysis identified a missense DCLRE1C variant that was linked to TCR beta V- and J-gene trimming.

Sequenced sample: PBMCs. The chain couples TRBV5-6 to TRBJ2-6, with D hard to call. The clonotype originates from a man aged 25-45 years in good health and CMV-seronegative. The CDR3 DNA is TGTGCCAGCAGCCGACCTCAGGCACCTCGCATTTCTGGGGCCAACGTCCTGACTTTC. Protein: CASSRPQAPRISGANVLTF.